What follows are 12 T cell receptor beta chains derived from one specimen sequenced in a study of T-cell reconstitution after alpha-beta-depleted transplantation in children (dated by TCRdb to 2016 to 2017). Libraries were built with PCR. TCRdb lists the instrument as Illumina HiSeq 2500. Molecular barcoding was employed in the preparation of TCR libraries, with unique molecular identifiers being used to normalize TCRbeta repertoire quantification. TCRdb reanalyzed the raw reads on its own, using fastp at Q25 for trimming and MiXCR for clone calling, and kept in-frame beta chains. When rows share a CDR3 protein, they turn into one entry using the most common DNA and genes. For this sample there are under 20,000 distinct CDR3 sequences; roughly 7.8% appear just once. The leading ten clones occupy 36% of the sample. The time point label on this specimen signifies: day 60 (about 2 months) after transplantation. What this sample's treatment or condition label stands for: allogeneic hematopoietic cell transplantation with graft depleted of TCRalphabeta T cells and CD19 B cells.

The sample in question was PBMCs, mostly from graft donor cells, obtained 60 days after TCRalphabeta/CD19-depleted stem cell transplant. These receptors originate from a boy in the first two years of life who had a stem cell transplant for Wiskott-Aldrich syndrome, so the T cells may come from the graft donor.

The rearrangement joins TRBV20-1 to TRBJ1-5, with 10 bases aligning to TRBD1. With V trimmed by 5 bases and J by 2 bases, 3 bases remained unmatched. The CDR3 loop spans 14 amino acids. Germline lookup yields CDR1 DFQATT and CDR2 SNEGSKA (reference sequence). CDR3: CSASGTGGNQPQHF. The CDR3 nucleotides read TGCAGTGCTTCAGGGACAGGGGGCAATCAGCCCCAGCATTTT.

The sample holds many counts of this clonotype. This CDR3 is CASSLERKETQYF. The CDR3, as DNA: TGTGCCAGCAGCTTAGAACGGAAAGAGACCCAGTACTTC. The chain carries TRBV7-9 and TRBJ2-5; D is ambiguous. The CDR3 is made up of 13 amino acids. Looked up from germline, CDR1 is SEHNR and CDR2 is FQNEAQ (reference sequence). V dropped 1 base and J dropped 3 bases, with 6 bases sitting between them.

This clonotype was seen repeatedly, ten times or more. This chain links TRBV28 with TRBJ1-6; D is uncertain. This CDR3 region has 12 residues. The V end lost 3 bases, the J end lost 9 bases, and 6 bases lay between the germline ends. Germline assignment: CDR1 MDHEN and CDR2 SYDVKM. This chain's CDR3 is CASSLYSSPLHF. The CDR3 DNA is TGTGCCAGCAGTTTGTATTCTTCACCCCTCCACTTT.

The chain couples TRBV2 to TRBJ1-2; a weak D match, TRBD1 (6 bases). CDR3 size: 15 residues. Trimming took 3 bases from V and 1 from J, leaving 12 bases between them. Germline CDR1 and CDR2: SNHLY and FYNNEI. The CDR3 bases are TGTGCCAGCAGTGAGTCCAGGGGCGGTAACTATGGCTACACCTTC. Protein sequence: CASSESRGGNYGYTF.

This clonotype was detected only a few times. V gene TRBV5-5 combines with J gene TRBJ2-5; D is unresolved. Trimming left V 4 bases short and J 4 bases short, with 5 bases between. The germline V gene has CDR1 SGHKS and CDR2 YYEKEE (reference sequence). The CDR3 totals 11 residues. CDR3 nucleotide sequence: TGTGCCAGCAGCCCGTCAGAGACCCAGTACTTC. It specifies CASSPSETQYF. The whole variable domain, filled in from reference TRBV5-5 and TRBJ2-5, reads DAGVTQSPTHLIKTRGQQVTLRCSPISGHKSVSWYQQVLGQGPQFIFQYYEKEERGRGNFPDRFSARQFPNYSSELNVNALLLGDSALYLCASSPSETQYFGPGTRLLVL.

The J gene is TRBJ1-4, the V gene TRBV29-1; D gene uncertain. CDR1 and CDR2 (germline): SQVTM, ANQGSEA. The length of the CDR3 is 13 residues. Trimming shortened V by 8 bases and J by 0 bases, and 10 bases separated the two germline ends. For the CDR3, the DNA is TGCAGCATTAAGACTGCAACTAATGAAAAACTGTTTTTT. The encoded protein is CSIKTATNEKLFF.

The sample holds many counts of this clonotype. CDR3 in amino acids: CASSLVGGAEQFF. CDR3 DNA sequence: TGTGCCAGCAGCTTAGTTGGGGGAGCGGAGCAGTTCTTC. The chain joins TRBV7-8 to TRBJ2-1, with D perhaps matching TRBD1 or TRBD2 (5 bases each). Germline-derived CDR1 and CDR2 are SGHVS and FQNEAQ. V lost 1 base and J lost 10, with 11 bases in between. The CDR3 length is 13 residues.

This clonotype was detected many times. V gene TRBV2 combines with J gene TRBJ2-1; D is ambiguous. The ends were cut back, 5 bases at V and 8 bases at J, with 13 bases in the middle. The CDR3 has 13 residues. The germline V gene has CDR1 SNHLY and CDR2 FYNNEI. CDR3 sequence reads: CASSTDLLHEQFF. The DNA for the CDR3 is TGTGCCAGCAGTACGGACCTCTTGCATGAGCAGTTCTTC.

This clonotype turned up a few times. This chain joins TRBV20-1 and TRBJ2-5; D not certain. Germline loops: CDR1 DFQATT, CDR2 SNEGSKA (reference sequence). CDR3 size: 11 residues. V lost 1 base to trimming and J lost 6 bases, with 6 bases between them. This chain's CDR3 is CSARAAQTQYF. DNA for the CDR3: TGCAGTGCTAGAGCGGCGCAGACCCAGTACTTC.

About this clonotype: This could be a read error, since a much larger clone is one nucleotide away. The gene calls are TRBV2 and TRBJ2-2; a weak D match, TRBD1 (5 bases). CDR1 and CDR2 from the germline V gene are SNHLY and FYNNEI. CDR3 size: 15 residues. The CDR3 sequence: CANSEGHVPPGELFF. CDR3 nucleotide sequence: TGTGCCAACAGTGAAGGACACGTCCCTCCCGGGGAGCTGTTTTTT.

This clonotype occurred many times. The junction shows a germline mismatch at one end, possibly a read error. The chain carries TRBV3-1 and TRBJ2-7; D is possibly TRBD1 or TRBD2 (5 bases each). Germline V gene sequence: CDR1 LGHDT, CDR2 YNNKEL (reference sequence). The CDR3 spans 18 residues. The CDR3 region has the DNA TGTGCCCGCAGCCAAGAACGCCGTGAGGGGACGATCGGCCACGAGCAGTACTTC. This codes for CARSQERREGTIGHEQYF.

This clonotype came up many times. V gene TRBV7-2 combines with J gene TRBJ2-2; D unclear. The V and J ends lost 2 bases and 4 bases respectively, with 11 bases between them. The V gene's germline CDR1 is SGHTA and CDR2 FQGNSA. The CDR3 consists of 15 residues. The DNA of the CDR3 is TGTGCCAGCAGCTTACGCTGGGTGGGCACCGGGGAGCTGTTTTTT. It specifies CASSLRWVGTGELFF.